This entry is about one T cell receptor (beta chain). Method: immunoSEQ multiplex PCR; TCRdb's copy keeps in-frame clones and lacks some. This table holds about 130,000 clones, roughly 95% found once. These data belong to a study of T cell changes during pregnancy in multiple sclerosis. The CDR3 totals 15 residues. From germline, CDR1 is LNHNV and CDR2 YYDKDF (reference sequence). Trimming stripped 1 base from V and 5 bases from J, with 12 bases between. This sequence was found in a female donor with multiple sclerosis, enrolled in a pregnancy study. The rearrangement joins TRBV15 to TRBJ2-1, with a tentative D call TRBD2 (5 bases). The source was peripheral blood, collected after pregnancy. CDR3 sequence (DNA): TGTGCCACCAGCAGAGGTCCGTCGGGGAACAATGAGCAGTTCTTC. It translates to CATSRGPSGNNEQFF.